This T cell receptor (beta chain) was sequenced during a study of T cell responses to AZD1222 COVID-19 vaccine. Repertoires were generated with immunoSEQ multiplex PCR, while TCRdb's copy carries only in-frame clones and drops some. The top ten hold approximately 8% of the sample, which has more than 70,000 clones, approximately 86% seen once. The CDR3 is made up of 15 amino acids. Germline loops: CDR1 SGDLS, CDR2 YYNGEE. V lost 0 bases to trimming and J lost 5 bases, with 11 bases between them. The sequence was obtained from an adult in good health. The sample consisted of peripheral blood, taken on day 0 of AZD1222 vaccination. The chain has TRBV9 and TRBJ2-2; D not resolved. The CDR3 sequence: CASSVVGVETGELFF. CDR3 nucleotide sequence: TGTGCCAGCAGCGTAGTTGGGGTGGAGACCGGGGAGCTGTTTTTT.